The 20 T cell receptor beta chains below come from one sample, sequenced in a study of blood T cell repertoires in COVID-19. Measured with immunoSEQ multiplex PCR; TCRdb has only the in-frame clones, and not every one. The top ten hold about 3.6% of the sample, which has about 220,000 clones, around 82% seen once. The sequenced sample was peripheral blood. The receptors here all came from an elderly woman with acute or convalescent COVID-19.

J is TRBJ2-7 and V is TRBV7-2; 8 bases line up with TRBD2. Looked up from germline, CDR1 is SGHTA and CDR2 is FQGNSA. J was trimmed by 6 bases and V by 5 bases; bases with no gene match: 3. CDR3 length: 12 amino acids. CDR3 in amino acids: CASSQTSVEQYF. As DNA, the CDR3 is TGTGCCAGCAGCCAGACTAGCGTCGAGCAGTACTTC. Full variable domain (remainder filled in from reference TRBV7-2 and TRBJ2-7): GAGVSQSPSNKVTEKGKDVELRCDPISGHTALYWYRQSLGQGLEFLIYFQGNSAPDKSGLPSDRFSAERTGGSVSTLTIQRTQQEDSAVYLCASSQTSVEQYFGPGTRLTVT.

The chain couples TRBV28 to TRBJ1-1; 8 bases map to TRBD1. V shed 2 bases and J 7 bases; nucleotides not matched to a gene: 9. CDR3 length equals 15 residues. Germline V gene data show CDR1 as MDHEN and CDR2 as SYDVKM. The CDR3 coding sequence is TGTGCCAGCAGTTTAAGTACAGGGGGTCGAGTTGAAGCTTTCTTT. Protein: CASSLSTGGRVEAFF.

The gene calls are TRBV9 and TRBJ2-5; 13 bases are a match to TRBD2. CDR3 length equals 17 residues. V gave up 0 bases and J gave up 2 bases; unmatched junction bases: 4. Germline assignment: CDR1 SGDLS and CDR2 YYNGEE. CDR3 protein: CASSVGGTSGEQETQYF. The DNA for the CDR3 is TGTGCCAGCAGCGTAGGGGGGACTAGCGGGGAACAAGAGACCCAGTACTTC.

The chain couples TRBV24-1 to TRBJ2-3, with 9 nucleotides matching TRBD2. CDR3 length: 14 amino acids. CDR1 is KGHDR and CDR2 is SFDVKD in the germline V gene. V shed 7 bases, J shed 2 bases, and the junction held 3 bases outside the gene matches. CDR3 amino acids: CATSPSGATDTQYF. CDR3 sequence (DNA): TGTGCCACCAGCCCTAGCGGGGCCACAGATACGCAGTATTTT.

This clone showed up just a few times. The sample has other DNA sequences that encode this CDR3 too. This chain connects TRBV2 to TRBJ1-1; D is ambiguous. Between the trimmed V and J ends, which lost 8 bases and 5 bases, there was a span of 9 bases. From germline, CDR1 is SNHLY and CDR2 FYNNEI. CDR3 length: 11 amino acids. CDR3 sequence: CASSPQTEAFF. For the CDR3, the DNA is TGTGCCAGCTCCCCACAGACTGAAGCTTTCTTT.

J is TRBJ1-5 and V is TRBV10-3; TRBD1 matches at 7 bases. The CDR3 consists of 14 residues. The ends lost 9 bases at V and 3 bases at J; junction bases unmatched: 8. Looked up from germline, CDR1 is ENHRY and CDR2 is SYGVKD. Here the CDR3 reads CAIAGTDTNQPQHF. CDR3 bases: TGTGCCATAGCCGGGACAGATACCAATCAGCCCCAGCATTTT.

The V call is TRBV20-1, the J call TRBJ1-2, with unresolved D. This CDR3 spans 14 amino acids. Trimming removed 3 bases from V and 5 bases from J, with 16 bases in between. CDR1 DFQATT and CDR2 SNEGSKA come from the germline V gene (reference sequence). DNA for the CDR3: TGCAGTGCTAGTAAAGAGGCCCTCCAATATGGCTACACCTTC. This gives the protein CSASKEALQYGYTF.

The genes are TRBV19 and TRBJ1-1; D may be TRBD1 (6 bases). The CDR3 is 13 residues long. V was trimmed by 5 bases and J by 4 bases, leaving 11 bases between them. CDR1 and CDR2 from the germline V gene are LNHDA and SQIVND (reference sequence). The CDR3 reads CASSARTATEAFF. In DNA, the CDR3 is TGTGCCAGTAGTGCGCGGACAGCCACTGAAGCTTTCTTT.

This clone was observed a handful of times. The CDR3 bases are TGTGCCAGCAGTGAAGTGGGACAGGGCCGGAATCAGCCCCAGCATTTT. Amino acid sequence: CASSEVGQGRNQPQHF. V is TRBV6-1 and J is TRBJ1-5, with TRBD1 matching 9 bases. V lost 1 base, J lost 4 bases, and 5 bases stayed unmatched. CDR3 size: 16 residues. The germline V gene encodes CDR1 MNHNS and CDR2 SASEGT.

The CDR3 coding sequence is TGCAGCGTCAGGGGGATGAACACTGAAGCTTTCTTT. Amino acid sequence: CSVRGMNTEAFF. The chain combines TRBV29-1 with TRBJ1-1; TRBD1 agrees at 7 bases. V shed 6 bases, J shed 0 bases, and the junction held 1 base outside the gene matches. This CDR3 has 12 residues. Germline assignment: CDR1 SQVTM and CDR2 ANQGSEA.

The chain joins TRBV4-3 to TRBJ2-1; 8 nucleotides agree with TRBD1. Germline lookup yields CDR1 LGHNA and CDR2 YSLEER. CDR3 size: 16 residues. V shed 2 bases, J shed 3 bases, and the junction held 6 bases outside the gene matches. CDR3: CASSQRPGQVYNEQFF. In nucleotides, the CDR3 is TGCGCCAGCAGCCAACGACCGGGACAGGTCTACAATGAGCAGTTCTTC.

This chain links TRBV9 with TRBJ2-1; no definite D call. CDR1 and CDR2 from the germline V gene are SGDLS and YYNGEE. V was clipped by 3 bases and J by 6 bases, with 13 bases between them. The CDR3 has 14 amino acids. The CDR3 is CASSALAGSNEQFF. Here the CDR3 DNA reads TGTGCCAGCAGCGCCCTGGCAGGAAGCAATGAGCAGTTCTTC.

This clone was seen only a few times. DNA of the CDR3: TGTGCCAGTAGGCTGGACCAGGGTTACAATGAGCAGTTCTTC. As protein: CASRLDQGYNEQFF. V and J are TRBV19 and TRBJ2-1, with a possible D match to TRBD1 (5 bases). Germline values: CDR1 LNHDA, CDR2 SQIVND (reference sequence). This CDR3 is built from 14 residues. Trimming took off 6 bases at V and 4 bases at J, with 13 bases between the two ends.

V is TRBV12-5 and J is TRBJ1-1, with D possibly matching TRBD1 (6 bases). V was trimmed by 7 bases and J by 4 bases, leaving 16 bases between them. CDR1 is LGHNT, CDR2 FRNRAP, per germline. There are 14 residues in the CDR3. The CDR3: CASATDRQATEAFF. The CDR3, as DNA: TGTGCTAGTGCTACCGACAGGCAGGCCACTGAAGCTTTCTTT.

The CDR3 region has the DNA TGTGCCAGCTCCTACCTTACCGGGACTTCAGATATCTCTGGGGCCAACGTCCTGACTTTC. Translation: CASSYLTGTSDISGANVLTF. The chain carries TRBV18 and TRBJ2-6, with a tentative D call TRBD2 (6 bases). The CDR3 is made up of 20 amino acids. Trimming shortened V by 6 bases and J by 0 bases, and 24 bases separated the two germline ends. Looked up from germline, CDR1 is KGHSH and CDR2 is LQKENI.

This clone was detected only a few times. This chain links TRBV5-1 with TRBJ1-1; D gene ambiguous. Germline V gives CDR1 SGHRS, CDR2 YFSETQ. Trimming took 0 bases from V and 4 from J, leaving 10 bases between them. The CDR3 has 14 amino acids. The CDR3 here is CASSLDGSGTEAFF. The CDR3, as DNA: TGCGCCAGCAGCTTGGACGGGTCTGGCACTGAAGCTTTCTTT.

The chain combines TRBV4-1 with TRBJ1-1; D perhaps matches TRBD1 (6 bases). V lost 1 base, J lost 0 bases, and 9 bases lay in between. The germline gives CDR1 MGHRA, CDR2 YSYEKL. CDR3 length: 15 amino acids. For the CDR3, the DNA is TGCGCCAGCAGCCAAGTGGACAGTGTGAACACTGAAGCTTTCTTT. Translating it yields CASSQVDSVNTEAFF.

This chain joins TRBV10-3 and TRBJ2-7; TRBD1 matches at 9 bases. The germline V gene encodes CDR1 ENHRY and CDR2 SYGVKD. Losses at the gene ends were 6 bases for V and 1 base for J; bases not matched to a gene: 10. This CDR3 has 16 residues. CDR3 bases: TGTGCCATCAGACAGGGGGCGCGTGGTGGGTCCTACGAGCAGTACTTC. Protein sequence: CAIRQGARGGSYEQYF.

This chain uses TRBV5-1 with TRBJ1-1, with D possibly matching TRBD1 (6 bases). Germline CDR1 reads SGHRS; CDR2 reads YFSETQ. This CDR3 spans 15 amino acids. Trimming removed 0 bases at V and 0 bases at J, with 9 bases between. The CDR3 loop reads CASSLAGGLNTEAFF. The CDR3 region has the DNA TGCGCCAGCAGCTTGGCTGGGGGCTTGAACACTGAAGCTTTCTTT.

This clone showed up just once. The chain couples TRBV9 to TRBJ2-2; 7 nucleotides match TRBD1. Germline V gives CDR1 SGDLS, CDR2 YYNGEE. This CDR3 comprises 17 residues. The J segment lost 6 bases and the V segment lost 0 bases, leaving 11 bases of the junction unmatched. This CDR3 is CASSVDQGVAGAGELFF. CDR3 sequence (DNA): TGTGCCAGCAGCGTAGATCAGGGGGTCGCTGGAGCCGGGGAGCTGTTTTTT.